The rows below give T cell receptor beta chains drawn from one sample of a study of blood T cell repertoires in COVID-19. This table comes from immunoSEQ multiplex PCR, and its TCRdb copy is limited to in-frame clones, with some not included. The table has just under 350,000 clones, roughly 90% seen once. The sequenced sample consisted of peripheral blood. The receptors here all came from a woman in her 70s with COVID-19, enrolled during active disease. The CDR3 runs from the conserved cysteine through the conserved F or W. A D gene is named only where the DNA matches it firmly. Clone size appears in some rows only: once, few, many, or a class for an expanded clone.

15,TRBJ1-5,TRBV5-6,TRBD1,.,TGTGCCAGCAGCCATGGACAGGGGGCGAATCAGCCCCAGCATTTT,CASSHGQGANQPQHF
14,TRBJ2-3,TRBV10-3,TRBD1,.,TGTGCCTGTAGTGGACAGGGAAGCACAGATACGCAGTATTTT,CACSGQGSTDTQYF
16,TRBJ2-1,TRBV12-5,.,.,TGTGCTAGTGGTTTGGTACTCGGACAGTATTTCAATGAGCAGTTCTTC,CASGLVLGQYFNEQFF
16,TRBJ2-7,TRBV7-8,TRBD2,.,TGTGCCAGCAGCACCGGACTAGCGGGGGTTGGCTACGAGCAGTACTTC,CASSTGLAGVGYEQYF
13,TRBJ1-6,TRBV30,TRBD1,.,TGTGCCTTGGGGACAGGGCGGAATTCACCCCTCCACTTT,CALGTGRNSPLHF
12,TRBJ1-2,TRBV7-9,.,.,TGTGCCAGCAGCCCCCCGGGGTATGGCTACACCTTC,CASSPPGYGYTF
16,TRBJ2-1,TRBV5-1,.,.,TGCGCCAGCAGCTTGGGTAGGACAGTGATCCCCAATGAGCAGTTCTTC,CASSLGRTVIPNEQFF
13,TRBJ2-7,TRBV19,.,.,TGTGCCAGTAGTATAGATATCACATACGAGCAGTACTTC,CASSIDITYEQYF
15,TRBJ1-3,TRBV11-2,.,.,TGTGCCAGCAGCCCGTTCCAGGGGACGGGAAACACCATATATTTT,CASSPFQGTGNTIYF
14,TRBJ1-6,TRBV7-9,.,.,TGTGCCAGCAGCTTCCAAACGGGGAATTCACCCCTCCACTTT,CASSFQTGNSPLHF
15,TRBJ1-1,TRBV28,.,.,TGTGCCAGCACATGGGGGGGGGCCAAGAACACTGAAGCTTTCTTT,CASTWGGAKNTEAFF
15,TRBJ1-3,TRBV5-4,.,.,TGTGCCAGCAGCTTGCCCGGGGACTCTGGAAACACCATATATTTT,CASSLPGDSGNTIYF
15,TRBJ1-6,TRBV9,TRBD1,.,TGTGCCAGCAGCGTATACGGGACAGTAAATTCACCCCTCCACTTT,CASSVYGTVNSPLHF
12,TRBJ1-3,TRBV30,TRBD1,.,TGTGCCTGGAACCTCGGGACAGCTTTAGGATATTTT,CAWNLGTALGYF
15,TRBJ2-5,TRBV30,TRBD2,.,TGTGCCTGGAGTGATCGGGGGGGGCCGGGTGAGACCCAGTACTTC,CAWSDRGGPGETQYF
13,TRBJ2-7,TRBV19,.,.,TGTGCCAGTAGTCGCGCGGTAAACTACGAGCAGTACTTC,CASSRAVNYEQYF
13,TRBJ2-5,TRBV5-6,.,.,TGTGCCAGCAGCTTGAGGGGGGGCGAGACCCAGTACTTC,CASSLRGGETQYF
15,TRBJ2-7,TRBV21-1,.,.,TGTGCCAGCAGCAAAAAGTACCTAAAATGGAGGGAGCAGTACTTC,CASSKKYLKWREQYF
15,TRBJ2-3,TRBV6-5,.,.,TGTGCCAGCAGTTACGGGGGGGCTAGCACAGATACGCAGTATTTT,CASSYGGASTDTQYF
14,TRBJ1-1,TRBV6-5,.,once,TGTGCCAGCAGTCCACGGACAGCGAACACTGAAGCTTTCTTT,CASSPRTANTEAFF
13,TRBJ1-2,TRBV5-8,TRBD1,once,TGTGCCAGCAGCTCCAAACAGGGGGCTGGCTACACCTTC,CASSSKQGAGYTF
15,TRBJ1-6,TRBV7-3,.,.,TGTGCCAGCAGCTTGGAGGGGAGAATTGGCTCACCCCTCCACTTT,CASSLEGRIGSPLHF
14,TRBJ1-1,TRBV7-8,TRBD1,.,TGTGCCAGCAGCCAGGGGACAGGGTATACTGAAGCTTTCTTT,CASSQGTGYTEAFF